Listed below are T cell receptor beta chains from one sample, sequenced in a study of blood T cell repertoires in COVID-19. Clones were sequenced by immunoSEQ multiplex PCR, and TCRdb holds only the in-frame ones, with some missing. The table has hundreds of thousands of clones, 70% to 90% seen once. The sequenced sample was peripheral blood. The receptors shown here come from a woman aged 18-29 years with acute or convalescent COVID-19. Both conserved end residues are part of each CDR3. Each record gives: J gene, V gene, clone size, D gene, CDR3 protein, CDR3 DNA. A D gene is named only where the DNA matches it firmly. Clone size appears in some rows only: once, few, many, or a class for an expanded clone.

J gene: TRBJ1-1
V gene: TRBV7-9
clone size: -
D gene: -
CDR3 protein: CASSFLGAEAFF
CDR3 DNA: TGTGCCAGCAGTTTCTTGGGAGCTGAAGCTTTCTTT

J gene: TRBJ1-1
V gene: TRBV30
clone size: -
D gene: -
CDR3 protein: CAWQRGDTNTEAFF
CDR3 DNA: TGTGCCTGGCAACGGGGGGACACGAACACTGAAGCTTTCTTT

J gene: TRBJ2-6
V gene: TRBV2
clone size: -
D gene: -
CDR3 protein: CASTGGRNTGANVLTF
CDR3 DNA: TGTGCCAGCACCGGGGGGCGTAATACTGGGGCCAACGTCCTGACTTTC

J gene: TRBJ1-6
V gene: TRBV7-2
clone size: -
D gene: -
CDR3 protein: CASSPQGRSYNSPLHF
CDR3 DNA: TGTGCCAGCAGCCCACAGGGTCGCTCCTATAATTCACCCCTCCACTTT

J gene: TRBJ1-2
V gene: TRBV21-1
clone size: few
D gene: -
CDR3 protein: CASSGRRQKNYGYTF
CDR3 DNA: TGTGCCAGCAGCGGCCGGAGACAGAAAAACTATGGCTACACCTTC

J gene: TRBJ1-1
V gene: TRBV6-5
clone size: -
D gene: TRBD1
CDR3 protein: CASRGTEDGTEAFF
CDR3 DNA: TGTGCCAGCAGGGGGACAGAGGATGGCACTGAAGCTTTCTTT

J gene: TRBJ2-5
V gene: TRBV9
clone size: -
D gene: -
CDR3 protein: CASSVGPGQETQYF
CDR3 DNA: TGTGCCAGCAGCGTAGGGCCAGGCCAAGAGACCCAGTACTTC

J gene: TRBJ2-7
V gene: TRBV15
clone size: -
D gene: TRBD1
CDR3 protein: CATSRDPLGTGGIYEQYF
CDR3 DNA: TGTGCCACCAGCAGAGACCCCCTTGGGACAGGGGGGATCTACGAGCAGTACTTC

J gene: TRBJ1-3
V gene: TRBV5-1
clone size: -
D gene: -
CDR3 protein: CASSLAGQTVGNTIYF
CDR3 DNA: TGCGCCAGCAGCTTGGCAGGACAGACGGTTGGAAACACCATATATTTT

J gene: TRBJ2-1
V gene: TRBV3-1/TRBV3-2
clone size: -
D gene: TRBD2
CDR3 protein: CASSPGLAGAYEQFF
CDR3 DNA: TGTGCCAGCAGCCCAGGACTAGCGGGGGCATATGAGCAGTTCTTC

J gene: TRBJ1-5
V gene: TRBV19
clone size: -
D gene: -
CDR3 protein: CASRRGKSNQPQHF
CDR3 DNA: TGTGCCAGTAGAAGGGGAAAAAGCAATCAGCCCCAGCATTTT

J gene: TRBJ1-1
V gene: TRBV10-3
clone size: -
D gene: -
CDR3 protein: CAITPRGGSTEAFF
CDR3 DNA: TGTGCCATCACCCCCCGGGGGGGGAGCACTGAAGCTTTCTTT

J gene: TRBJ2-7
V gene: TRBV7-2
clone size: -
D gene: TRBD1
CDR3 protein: CASSTRPTGVNYEQYF
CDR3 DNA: TGTGCCAGCAGCACCCGACCGACAGGGGTCAACTACGAGCAGTACTTC

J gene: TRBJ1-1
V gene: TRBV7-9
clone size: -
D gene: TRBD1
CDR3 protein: CASSPDRGEFF
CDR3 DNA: TGTGCCAGCAGCCCCGACAGGGGTGAGTTCTTT

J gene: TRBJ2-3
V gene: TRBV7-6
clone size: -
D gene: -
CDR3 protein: CASSLEGGTQYF
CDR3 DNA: TGTGCCAGCAGCTTAGAAGGAGGGACGCAGTATTTT

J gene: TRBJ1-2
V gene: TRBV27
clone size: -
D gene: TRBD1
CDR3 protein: CASSTTGGEGYTF
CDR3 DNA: TGTGCCAGCAGCACTACAGGGGGCGAAGGCTACACCTTC

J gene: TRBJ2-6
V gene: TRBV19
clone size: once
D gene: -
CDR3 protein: CASSITRRNSGANVLTF
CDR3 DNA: TGTGCCAGTAGTATAACTCGGAGGAACTCTGGGGCCAACGTCCTGACTTTC

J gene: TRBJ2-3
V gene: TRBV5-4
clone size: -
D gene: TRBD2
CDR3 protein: CASSLGESGALDTQYF
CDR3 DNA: TGTGCCAGCAGCTTAGGCGAGAGCGGGGCCCTAGATACGCAGTATTTT

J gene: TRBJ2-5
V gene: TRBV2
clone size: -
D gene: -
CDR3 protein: CASNIHAQETQYF
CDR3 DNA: TGTGCCAGCAACATCCACGCCCAAGAGACCCAGTACTTC

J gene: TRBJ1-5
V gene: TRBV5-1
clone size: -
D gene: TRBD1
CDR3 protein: CASSLSPGGDQPQHF
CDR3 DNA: TGCGCCAGCAGCCTCTCTCCAGGGGGCGATCAGCCCCAGCATTTT

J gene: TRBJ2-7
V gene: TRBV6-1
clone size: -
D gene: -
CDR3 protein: CASSENPGVYEQYF
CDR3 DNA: TGTGCCAGCAGTGAAAATCCGGGGGTCTACGAGCAGTACTTC

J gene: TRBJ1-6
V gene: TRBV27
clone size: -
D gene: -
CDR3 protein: CASSFGPASPLHF
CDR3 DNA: TGTGCCAGCAGTTTTGGGCCCGCCTCACCCCTCCACTTT

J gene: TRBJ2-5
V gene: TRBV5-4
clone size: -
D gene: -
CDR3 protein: CASSLGPRTRTKETQYF
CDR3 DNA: TGTGCCAGCAGCTTGGGGCCCAGGACAAGAACCAAAGAGACCCAGTACTTC

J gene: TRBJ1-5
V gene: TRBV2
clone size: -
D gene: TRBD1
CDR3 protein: CASREGQGPYQPQHF
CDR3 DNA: TGTGCCAGCAGGGAAGGACAGGGGCCATATCAGCCCCAGCATTTT

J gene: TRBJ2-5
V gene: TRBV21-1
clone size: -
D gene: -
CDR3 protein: CASSNPMTKQETQYF
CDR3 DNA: TGTGCCAGCAGCAACCCGATGACAAAACAAGAGACCCAGTACTTC

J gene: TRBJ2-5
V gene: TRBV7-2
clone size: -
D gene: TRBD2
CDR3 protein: CASSRGLAEETQYF
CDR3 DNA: TGTGCCAGCAGCCGGGGACTAGCGGAAGAGACCCAGTACTTC

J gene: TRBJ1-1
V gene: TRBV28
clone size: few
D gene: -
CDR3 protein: CASSLDLGQYLRRTNTEAFF
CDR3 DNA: TGTGCCAGCAGTTTGGACTTAGGACAGTATCTAAGGCGAACAAACACTGAAGCTTTCTTT

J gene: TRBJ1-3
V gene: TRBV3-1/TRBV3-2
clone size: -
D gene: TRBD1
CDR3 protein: CASSQTGGSGNTIYF
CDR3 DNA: TGTGCCAGCAGCCAAACAGGGGGTTCTGGAAACACCATATATTTT

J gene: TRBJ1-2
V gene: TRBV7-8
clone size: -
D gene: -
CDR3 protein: CASALETRYGYTF
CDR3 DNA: TGTGCCAGCGCCCTAGAAACCCGCTATGGCTACACCTTC

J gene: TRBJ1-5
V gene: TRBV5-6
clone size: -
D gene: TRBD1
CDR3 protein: CASSLGGTGVGNQPQHF
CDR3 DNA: TGTGCCAGCAGCTTGGGTGGGACAGGGGTCGGCAATCAGCCCCAGCATTTT

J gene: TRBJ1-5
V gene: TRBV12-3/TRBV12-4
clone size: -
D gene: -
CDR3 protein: CASSLQRYQPQHF
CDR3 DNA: TGTGCCAGCAGTCTGCAACGGTATCAGCCCCAGCATTTT

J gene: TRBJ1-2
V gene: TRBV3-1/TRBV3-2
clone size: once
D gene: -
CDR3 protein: CASSQRSTGSLYGYTF
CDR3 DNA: TGTGCCAGCAGCCAAAGGTCGACGGGTTCCCTGTATGGCTACACCTTC

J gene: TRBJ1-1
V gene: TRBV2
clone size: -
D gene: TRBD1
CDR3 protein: CASSGRQGRMNTEAFF
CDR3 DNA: TGTGCCAGCAGTGGCCGACAGGGGAGGATGAACACTGAAGCTTTCTTT

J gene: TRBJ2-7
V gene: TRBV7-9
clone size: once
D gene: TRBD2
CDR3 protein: CASSLYSPSGGRSSYEQYF
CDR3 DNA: TGTGCCAGCAGCTTATATTCCCCTAGCGGGGGGCGAAGCTCCTACGAGCAGTACTTC

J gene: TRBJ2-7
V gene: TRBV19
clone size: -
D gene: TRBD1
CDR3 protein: CASSPGQLYEQYF
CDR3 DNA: TGTGCCAGTAGCCCGGGACAGCTCTACGAGCAGTACTTC

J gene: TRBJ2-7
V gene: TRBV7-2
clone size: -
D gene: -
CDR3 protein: CASSLAGPYEQYF
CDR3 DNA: TGTGCCAGCAGCTTGGCAGGTCCCTACGAGCAGTACTTC

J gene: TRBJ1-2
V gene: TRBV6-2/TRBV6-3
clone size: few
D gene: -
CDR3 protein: CASCPAGDYGYTF
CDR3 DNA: TGTGCCAGCTGCCCCGCAGGCGACTATGGCTACACCTTC